What follows describes a single TCR beta chain. The PCR used 60 Vbeta and 13 Jbeta primers. TCRdb keeps only in-frame clones here, not all; method: immunoSEQ multiplex PCR. The sample has 80,000 or so clones, around 78% seen once. This entry is derived from a study of cytomegalovirus exposure and HLA in healthy donors. This CDR3 comprises 15 residues. Germline V gene data show CDR1 as MNHNS and CDR2 as SASEGT. V dropped 4 bases and J dropped 4 bases, with 13 bases sitting between them. The clonotype was recovered from a man aged 35-49 years in good health and CMV-seronegative. The sequenced material came from PBMCs. The V and J genes are TRBV6-1 and TRBJ2-2; tentative D call: TRBD1 (5 bases). CDR3: CASSGGRARTGELFF. CDR3 in DNA: TGTGCCAGCAGTGGAGGCAGGGCGCGCACCGGGGAGCTGTTTTTT.